These 22 T cell receptor beta chains came from one sample sequenced in a study of blood T cells in healthy people across ages. Primed by a sample-barcoded 5' primer and a J-beta primer mix, a second PCR proceeded for 7 to 11 cycles. In TCRdb, the 5' RACE reads were re-called with MiXCR into one record per CDR3 protein. The sample consists of 600,000 to 900,000 distinct CDR3 sequences, 20% to 30% of them appearing once. In addition, the sample was reused for a study of T cells of mothers and their children.

Sequencing used blood. Receptor source: a boy between 5 and 17 years old in good health.

This clonotype turned up a few times. CDR3 residues: CASSARGQGQKLFF. CDR3 nucleotides: TGTGCCAGCAGCGCGAGAGGACAGGGCCAAAAACTGTTTTTT. This rearrangement joins TRBV3-1 to TRBJ1-4, with TRBD1 identical over 8 bases. V shed 5 bases, J shed 9 bases, and the junction held 8 bases outside the gene matches. The CDR3 loop spans 14 amino acids. Germline values: CDR1 LGHDT, CDR2 YNNKEL (reference sequence).

This chain uses TRBV20-1 with TRBJ2-1; the D call may be TRBD1 or TRBD2 (6 bases each). This CDR3 is built from 14 residues. V lost 0 bases, J lost 4 bases, and 10 bases lay in between. Germline CDR1 is DFQATT and CDR2 is SNEGSKA (reference sequence). Here the CDR3 reads CSAREGGSYNEQFF. Here the CDR3 DNA reads TGCAGTGCTAGAGAGGGGGGCTCGTACAATGAGCAGTTCTTC.

V gene TRBV12-3 or TRBV12-4 combines with J gene TRBJ1-1, with 8 bases lining up with TRBD1. Trimming removed 4 bases from V and 1 base from J; junction bases left unmatched: 5. The CDR3 contains 15 residues. The CDR3 coding sequence is TGTGCCAGCAGTTCGACAGGGGCGAGGAACACTGAAGCTTTCTTT. Its translation is CASSSTGARNTEAFF.

The chain employs TRBV12-3 or TRBV12-4 and TRBJ2-7; tentatively, D is TRBD2 (6 bases). Trimming stripped 5 bases from V and 6 bases from J, with 14 bases between. This CDR3 contains 13 residues. The CDR3 loop reads CASSAAGPGEQYF. CDR3 DNA: TGTGCCAGCAGTGCTGCGGGGCCAGGCGAGCAGTACTTC.

This clonotype turned up a few times. This sequence joins TRBV20-1 and TRBJ1-4, with D possibly matching TRBD1 (6 bases). Germline CDR1 is DFQATT and CDR2 is SNEGSKA (reference sequence). With 3 bases removed from V and 4 bases from J, the gap between germline ends came to 12 bases. The CDR3 sequence is 14 residues long. CDR3 protein: CSASDRSNNEKLFF. Written as DNA, the CDR3 is TGCAGTGCTAGTGACAGGTCGAATAATGAAAAACTGTTTTTT.

This clonotype was seen only a few times. The chain employs TRBV6-5 and TRBJ2-5; D is undetermined. The last part of the DNA fits TRBJ2-7 better; the J call may be wrong. This CDR3 has 13 amino acids. CDR1 is MNHEY, CDR2 SVGAGI, per germline. The CDR3 protein is CASRKEGNYEQYF. In DNA, the CDR3 is TGTGCCAGCAGGAAGGAAGGGAATTACGAGCAGTACTTC.

This clonotype turned up a few times. The rearrangement joins TRBV10-2 to TRBJ2-4, with 8 bases that match TRBD2. The CDR3 length is 16 residues. The trim removed 0 bases at V and 8 bases at J, leaving 9 bases unmatched. Germline CDR1 and CDR2: WSHSY and SAAADI. CDR3 loop: CASSESWAGGGDIQYF. The CDR3 DNA reads TGCGCCAGCAGTGAGTCATGGGCGGGGGGCGGAGACATTCAGTACTTC.

This clonotype was observed a single time. V usage is TRBV24-1 and J usage is TRBJ2-3; 12 bases line up with TRBD2. Germline V CDR1 and CDR2: KGHDR, SFDVKD. V trimming: 2 bases; J trimming: 6 bases; junction bases outside the gene matches: 8. The CDR3 runs 17 residues. CDR3: CATSDSRLAGDRDTQYF. CDR3 coding DNA: TGTGCCACCAGTGATTCAAGACTAGCGGGGGATAGGGATACGCAGTATTTT.

The chain has TRBV12-3 or TRBV12-4 and TRBJ2-5, with 14 bases fitting TRBD2. The CDR3 extends over 17 amino acids. V lost 4 bases, J lost 1 base, and 5 bases stayed unmatched. The CDR3: CASSSRTSGGLQETQYF. CDR3 DNA sequence: TGTGCCAGCAGTTCAAGGACTAGCGGGGGGCTCCAAGAGACCCAGTACTTC.

This clonotype appeared a few times. The gene calls are TRBV7-2 and TRBJ2-7; the match to TRBD2 covers 7 bases. Germline trimming cut 5 bases from V and 0 bases from J; bases unmatched to any gene: 4. The CDR3 is made up of 14 amino acids. Germline-derived CDR1 and CDR2 are SGHTA and FQGNSA. The CDR3 spells CASSDGLGSYEQYF. As DNA, the CDR3 is TGTGCCAGCAGCGACGGACTAGGCTCCTACGAGCAGTACTTC. The complete variable domain, with remaining parts taken from reference TRBV7-2 and TRBJ2-7, reads GAGVSQSPSNKVTEKGKDVELRCDPISGHTALYWYRQSLGQGLEFLIYFQGNSAPDKSGLPSDRFSAERTGGSVSTLTIQRTQQEDSAVYLCASSDGLGSYEQYFGPGTRLTVT.

Notes on this clonotype: The CDR3 end shows no conserved phenylalanine or tryptophan, and so a read error is likely. The rearrangement links TRBV7-2 to TRBJ2-1, with D perhaps matching TRBD2 (5 bases). TRBJ2-5 matches the DNA end more closely, so the J call is doubtful. The CDR3 length is 15 residues. Germline values: CDR1 SGHTA, CDR2 FQGNSA. For the CDR3, the DNA is TGTGCCAGCAGCTTAGGGTTGGTTAGCGCGGCGGCCCAGTACTCC. This encodes CASSLGLVSAAAQYS.

The V and J genes are TRBV12-3 or TRBV12-4 and TRBJ1-3; D is perhaps TRBD1 (6 bases). V lost 5 bases to trimming and J lost 0 bases, with 17 bases between them. CDR3 length: 17 residues. This chain's CDR3 is CASSANREPRSGNTIYF. In nucleotides, the CDR3 is TGTGCCAGCAGTGCCAACAGGGAACCCCGCTCTGGAAACACCATATATTTT.

This clonotype was counted a few times. The chain links TRBV20-1 to TRBJ2-3; D unclear. Germline CDR1 and CDR2: DFQATT and SNEGSKA (reference sequence). V was clipped by 3 bases and J by 4 bases, with 5 bases between them. The CDR3 spans 11 residues. The CDR3 loop is CSASSADTQYF. In DNA form, the CDR3 reads TGCAGTGCTAGCTCTGCAGATACGCAGTATTTT.

This clonotype turned up a few times. This chain links TRBV20-1 with TRBJ2-5, with D possibly being TRBD1 (6 bases). Germline-derived CDR1 and CDR2 are DFQATT and SNEGSKA (reference sequence). This CDR3 region has 14 residues. V was trimmed by 5 bases and J by 0 bases, leaving 13 bases between them. The CDR3 loop reads CSAQTGWYQETQYF. CDR3 nucleotides: TGCAGTGCTCAGACAGGCTGGTACCAAGAGACCCAGTACTTC.

This clonotype was detected only a few times. The rearrangement joins TRBV4-1 to TRBJ2-7; TRBD2 might be the D (6 bases). The V gene's germline CDR1 is MGHRA and CDR2 YSYEKL. This CDR3 region has 17 residues. V was pared by 4 bases and J by 7 bases, with 26 bases between. The CDR3 spells CASSPRGRDSASNEQYF. The CDR3 nucleotides are TGCGCCAGCAGCCCGAGAGGCCGGGACTCCGCCTCTAATGAGCAGTACTTC.

The chain joins TRBV24-1 to TRBJ2-1; D gene unclear. The germline CDR1 and CDR2 sequences are KGHDR and SFDVKD. V was cut by 5 bases and J by 5 bases, with 3 bases left in between. This CDR3 contains 11 residues. CDR3 bases: TGTGCCACCAGTGTGGACAATGAGCAGTTCTTC. Its protein is CATSVDNEQFF.

The chain employs TRBV4-2 and TRBJ2-1; 9 nucleotides line up with TRBD2. The trim removed 1 base at V and 0 bases at J, leaving 1 base unmatched. Germline values: CDR1 LGHNA, CDR2 YNFKEQ. The CDR3 contains 16 residues. This CDR3 is CASSQVAGASYNEQFF. In nucleotides, the CDR3 is TGTGCCAGCAGCCAAGTAGCGGGGGCCTCCTACAATGAGCAGTTCTTC.

The chain combines TRBV3-1 with TRBJ2-5; TRBD1 or TRBD2 may be the D gene (6 bases each). V was cut by 1 base and J by 5 bases, with 17 bases left in between. The CDR3 totals 16 residues. Germline V gene data show CDR1 as LGHDT and CDR2 as YNNKEL (reference sequence). The CDR3 bases are TGTGCCAGCAGCCAAGTTTGGAGGGGGGCAGGGGAGACCCAGTACTTC. Encoded protein: CASSQVWRGAGETQYF.

The chain joins TRBV6-5 to TRBJ2-3, with TRBD1 as a possible D gene (5 bases). This CDR3 region has 15 residues. Germline CDR1 is MNHEY and CDR2 is SVGAGI. V was trimmed by 4 bases and J by 2 bases, leaving 13 bases between them. The CDR3 loop reads CASSWLDTYTDTQYF. CDR3 bases: TGTGCCAGCAGTTGGTTGGACACATACACAGATACGCAGTATTTT.

This clonotype was seen a few times. The chain employs TRBV24-1 and TRBJ2-5; no reliable D call. The closer fit of TRBJ2-1 to the DNA end suggests the J call may be wrong. This CDR3 has 13 amino acids. Germline V gene data show CDR1 as KGHDR and CDR2 as SFDVKD. The CDR3 loop is CATSIRNANEQFF. The CDR3 nucleotides are TGTGCCACCAGTATCCGGAACGCCAATGAGCAGTTCTTC.

This clonotype was seen a handful of times. V usage is TRBV7-9 and J usage is TRBJ2-5; 10 nucleotides line up with TRBD1. The J call is in doubt because the DNA end fits TRBJ2-1 better. The germline V gene has CDR1 SEHNR and CDR2 FQNEAQ (reference sequence). The CDR3 consists of 14 residues. CDR3 protein: CASSRDRGHNEQFF. The CDR3 bases are TGTGCCAGCAGCCGGGACAGGGGACACAATGAGCAGTTCTTC.

This clonotype has just a few counts. V gene TRBV5-1 combines with J gene TRBJ1-4; the match to TRBD1 covers 9 bases. The CDR3 has 17 amino acids. V dropped 1 base and J dropped 4; count of bases not matched to a gene: 8. CDR1 SGHRS and CDR2 YFSETQ come from the germline V gene. For the CDR3, the DNA is TGCGCCAGCAGCTTGTTACCCCCGGGACAGGGTAATGAAAAACTGTTTTTT. Its protein product is CASSLLPPGQGNEKLFF.